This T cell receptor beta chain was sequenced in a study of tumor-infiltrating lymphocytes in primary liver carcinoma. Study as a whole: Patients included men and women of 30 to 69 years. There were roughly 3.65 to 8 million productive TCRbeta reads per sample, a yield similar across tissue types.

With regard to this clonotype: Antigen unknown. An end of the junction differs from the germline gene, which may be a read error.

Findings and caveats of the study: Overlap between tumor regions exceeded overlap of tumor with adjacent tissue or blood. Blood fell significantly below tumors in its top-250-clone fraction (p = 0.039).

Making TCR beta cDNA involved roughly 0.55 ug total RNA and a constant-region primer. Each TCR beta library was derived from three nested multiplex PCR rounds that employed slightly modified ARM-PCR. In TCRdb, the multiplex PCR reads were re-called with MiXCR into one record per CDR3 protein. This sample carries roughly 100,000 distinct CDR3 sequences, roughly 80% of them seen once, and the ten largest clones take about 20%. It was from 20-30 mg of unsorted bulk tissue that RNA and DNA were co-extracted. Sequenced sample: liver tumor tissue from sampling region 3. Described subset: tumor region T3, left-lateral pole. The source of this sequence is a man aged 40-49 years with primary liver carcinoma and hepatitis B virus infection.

The DNA for the CDR3 is TGTATCAGCAACCTAGGGCCGGCGGGTGAAAGCTCCTATGAGCAGCACTTC. Amino acid sequence: CISNLGPAGESSYEQHF. This chain links TRBV11-1 with TRBJ2-7, with D tentatively TRBD2 (5 bases). Germline V lookup: CDR1 SGHAT, CDR2 FQDESV (reference sequence). This CDR3 region has 17 residues.